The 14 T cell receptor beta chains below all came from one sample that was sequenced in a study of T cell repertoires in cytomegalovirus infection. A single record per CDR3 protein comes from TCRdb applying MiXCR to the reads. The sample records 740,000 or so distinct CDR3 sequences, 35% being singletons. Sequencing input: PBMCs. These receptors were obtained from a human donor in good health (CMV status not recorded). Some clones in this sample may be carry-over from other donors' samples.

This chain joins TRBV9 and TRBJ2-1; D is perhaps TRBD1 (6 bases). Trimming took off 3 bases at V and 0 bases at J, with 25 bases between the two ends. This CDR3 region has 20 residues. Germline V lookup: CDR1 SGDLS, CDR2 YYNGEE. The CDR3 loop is CASSDSAAGADDSSYNEQFF. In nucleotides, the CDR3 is TGTGCCAGCAGCGACTCGGCGGCAGGGGCCGACGACAGCTCCTACAATGAGCAGTTCTTC.

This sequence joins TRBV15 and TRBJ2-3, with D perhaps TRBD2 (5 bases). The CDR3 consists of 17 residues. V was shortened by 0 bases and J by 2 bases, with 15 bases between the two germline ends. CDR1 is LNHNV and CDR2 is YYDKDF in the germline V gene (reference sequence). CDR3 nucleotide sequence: TGTGCCACCAGCAGAGATAGGAGAGCGGTACACACAGATACGCAGTATTTT. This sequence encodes CATSRDRRAVHTDTQYF.

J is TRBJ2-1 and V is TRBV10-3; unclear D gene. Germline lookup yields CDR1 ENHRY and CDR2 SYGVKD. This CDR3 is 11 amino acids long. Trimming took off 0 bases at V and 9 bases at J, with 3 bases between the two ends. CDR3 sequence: CAISESIEQFF. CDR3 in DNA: TGTGCCATCAGTGAGTCGATTGAGCAGTTCTTC.

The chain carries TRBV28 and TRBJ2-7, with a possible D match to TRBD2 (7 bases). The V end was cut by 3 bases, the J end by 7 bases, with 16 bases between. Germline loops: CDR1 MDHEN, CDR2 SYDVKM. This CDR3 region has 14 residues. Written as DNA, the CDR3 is TGTGCCAGCAGTTTTGCCGGGGGGCTCTTAGAGCAGTACTTC. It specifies CASSFAGGLLEQYF.

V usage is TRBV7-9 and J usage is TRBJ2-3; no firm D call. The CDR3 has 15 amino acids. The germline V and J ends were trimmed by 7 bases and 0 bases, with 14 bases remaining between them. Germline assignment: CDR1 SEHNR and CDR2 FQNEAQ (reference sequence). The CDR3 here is CASTPSKVSTDTQYF. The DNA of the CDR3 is TGTGCCAGCACCCCCTCAAAGGTTAGCACAGATACGCAGTATTTT.

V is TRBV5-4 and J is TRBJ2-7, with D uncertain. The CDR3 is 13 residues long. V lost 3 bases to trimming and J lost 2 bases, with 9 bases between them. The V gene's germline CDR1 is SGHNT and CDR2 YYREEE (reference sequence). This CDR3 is CASSSLNTYEQYF. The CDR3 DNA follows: TGTGCCAGCAGCTCATTGAATACCTACGAGCAGTACTTC.

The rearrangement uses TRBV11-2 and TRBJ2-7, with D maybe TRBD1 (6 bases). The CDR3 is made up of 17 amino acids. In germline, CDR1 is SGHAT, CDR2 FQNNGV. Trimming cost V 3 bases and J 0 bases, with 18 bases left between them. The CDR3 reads CASSFFAVGDNSYEQYF. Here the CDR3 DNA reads TGTGCCAGCAGCTTTTTTGCTGTAGGGGACAACTCCTACGAGCAGTACTTC.

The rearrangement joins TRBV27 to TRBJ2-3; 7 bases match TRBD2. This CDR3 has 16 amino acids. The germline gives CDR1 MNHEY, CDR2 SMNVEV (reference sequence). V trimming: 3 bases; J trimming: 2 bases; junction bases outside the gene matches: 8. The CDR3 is CASSLRRLAHTDTQYF. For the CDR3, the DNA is TGTGCCAGCAGTTTGCGACGACTAGCCCACACAGATACGCAGTATTTT.

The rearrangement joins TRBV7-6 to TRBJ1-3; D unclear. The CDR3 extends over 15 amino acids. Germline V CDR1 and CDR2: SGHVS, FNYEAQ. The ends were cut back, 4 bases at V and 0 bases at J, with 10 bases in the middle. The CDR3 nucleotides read TGTGCCAGCAGCTCCCTGGCCCTCTCTGGAAACACCATATATTTT. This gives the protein CASSSLALSGNTIYF.

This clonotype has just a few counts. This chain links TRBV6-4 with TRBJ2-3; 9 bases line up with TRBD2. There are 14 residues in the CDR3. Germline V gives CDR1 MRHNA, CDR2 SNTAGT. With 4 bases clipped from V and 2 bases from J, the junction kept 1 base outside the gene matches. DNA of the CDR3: TGTGCCAGCAGTGCTAGCGGGGACACAGATACGCAGTATTTT. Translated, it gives CASSASGDTDTQYF.

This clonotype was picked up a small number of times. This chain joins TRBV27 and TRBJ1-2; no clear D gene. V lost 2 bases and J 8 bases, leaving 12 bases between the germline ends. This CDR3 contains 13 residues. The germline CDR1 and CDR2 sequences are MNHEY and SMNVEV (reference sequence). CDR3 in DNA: TGTGCCAGCAGTTTAGCTGGGCTGGGAGGCTACACCTTC. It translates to CASSLAGLGGYTF.

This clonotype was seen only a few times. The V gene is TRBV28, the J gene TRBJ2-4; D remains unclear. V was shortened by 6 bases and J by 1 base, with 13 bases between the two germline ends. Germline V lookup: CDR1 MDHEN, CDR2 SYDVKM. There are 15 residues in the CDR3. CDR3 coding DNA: TGTGCCAGCAGCACTATTCAAAGGGCCAAAAACATTCAGTACTTC. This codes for CASSTIQRAKNIQYF.

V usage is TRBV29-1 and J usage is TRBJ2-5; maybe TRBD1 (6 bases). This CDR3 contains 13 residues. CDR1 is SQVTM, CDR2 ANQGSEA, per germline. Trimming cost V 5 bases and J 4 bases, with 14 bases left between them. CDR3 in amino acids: CSVSFTGRETQYF. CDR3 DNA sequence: TGCAGCGTTTCCTTCACAGGGAGAGAGACCCAGTACTTC.

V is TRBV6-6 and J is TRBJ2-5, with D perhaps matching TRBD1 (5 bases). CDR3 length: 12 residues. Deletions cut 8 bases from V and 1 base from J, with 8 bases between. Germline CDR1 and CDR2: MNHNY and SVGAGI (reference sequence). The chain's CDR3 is CASVDSQETQYF. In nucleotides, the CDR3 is TGTGCCAGCGTCGACAGCCAAGAGACCCAGTACTTC.